The 11 T cell receptor beta chains in this list originate from one sample, sequenced in a study of T cells in women clearing cervical HPV infection. TCRdb's table, derived via immunoSEQ multiplex PCR, lists solely in-frame clones and lacks some. This sample carries tens of thousands of clones, with roughly 9% going to the ten biggest clones. Sequencing used blood buffy coat. These receptors all stem from a woman between 18 and 75 years old with a cervical HPV16 infection that either progressed to CIN3+ or cleared (not recorded which).

The sequenced part of the CDR3 DNA is TGTGCCAGCCGCACCGGGGGGGGATTCAATGAAAAA. It translates to CASRTGGGFNEK. The whole CDR3 protein is CASRTGGGFNEKLFF. The gene calls are TRBV11-2 and TRBJ1-4, with D maybe TRBD1 (5 bases). The read is 3 residues too short to cover the CDR3 end, so that end is filled in from the germline J gene. The CDR3 runs 15 residues. CDR1 and CDR2 (germline): SGHAT, FQNNGV. V was cut by 8 bases and J by 5 bases, with 18 bases left in between.

As regards this clone: The read finishes 3 residues shy of the CDR3 end, and the germline J gene is used to complete it. The chain combines TRBV7-2 with TRBJ1-4; TRBD1 matches 12 bases. CDR1 SGHTA and CDR2 FQGNSA come from the germline V gene. The CDR3 covers 15 residues. The trim removed 5 bases at V and 8 bases at J, leaving 6 bases unmatched. Here the CDR3 reads CASSVGTGGREKLFF. The CDR3 DNA, read in part, is TGTGCCAGCAGCGTCGGGACAGGGGGCCGAGAAAAA.

Concerning this clone itself: The read terminates 3 residues ahead of where the CDR3 ends, so the germline J gene completes it. The chain is built from TRBV19 and TRBJ1-2, with 9 bases identical to TRBD1. The germline V gene has CDR1 LNHDA and CDR2 SQIVND (reference sequence). The CDR3 extends over 15 amino acids. Germline trimming cut 3 bases from V and 3 bases from J; bases unmatched to any gene: 5. The DNA read from the CDR3 is TGTGCCAGTAGTATCCCCTGGGACAGGGACTATGGC. Its translation: CASSIPWDRDYG. The full CDR3 protein is CASSIPWDRDYGYTF.

About this clone: The CDR3 end falls 3 residues outside the read, so it is completed with the germline J gene. The chain uses TRBV7-6 and TRBJ2-1; no clear D. Trimming took off 1 base at V and 6 bases at J, with 4 bases between the two ends. CDR1 is SGHVS and CDR2 is FNYEAQ in the germline V gene. CDR3 length equals 12 residues. CDR3 region: CASSLEGNEQFF. Partial CDR3 DNA: TGTGCCAGCAGCTTAGAGGGCAATGAG.

Worth noting for this clone: The DNA ends 3 residues before the CDR3 does, and the rest of the CDR3 is filled in from the germline J gene. The chain has TRBV20-1 and TRBJ2-2; 8 bases map to TRBD1. CDR1 DFQATT and CDR2 SNEGSKA come from the germline V gene (reference sequence). After removal of 4 bases from V and 3 bases from J, the junction contained 7 bases not matched to a gene. CDR3 length: 15 residues. The CDR3 reads CSATRQGSYTGELFF. Incomplete CDR3 DNA: TGCAGTGCTACGAGACAGGGGTCTTACACCGGGGAG.

On this clone itself: The read stops 3 residues short of the end of the CDR3; the missing end is completed from the germline J gene. The rearrangement uses TRBV19 and TRBJ2-1; D is unresolved. The CDR3 extends over 16 amino acids. Germline assignment: CDR1 LNHDA and CDR2 SQIVND (reference sequence). Trimming left V 2 bases short and J 0 bases short, with 11 bases between. The CDR3 sequence: CASSILADLSYNEQFF. The sequenced part of the CDR3 DNA is TGTGCCAGTAGTATACTGGCGGATCTCTCCTACAATGAG.

Points on this clone: The read comes to an end 3 residues before the CDR3 does, leaving the germline J gene to fill in the end. The genes are TRBV30 and TRBJ2-1; 7 positions match TRBD2. V shed 3 bases and J 2 bases; nucleotides not matched to a gene: 7. There are 15 residues in the CDR3. Per germline, CDR1 GTSNPN and CDR2 SVGIG (reference sequence). CDR3 protein: CAWRSSGMAYNEQFF. CDR3 bases read: TGTGCCTGGAGATCCAGCGGGATGGCCTACAATGAG.

Points on this clone: The missing CDR3 end, 3 residues past where the read stops, is filled in from the germline J gene. V and J are TRBV19 and TRBJ1-5; D perhaps matches TRBD1 (6 bases). The CDR3 loop spans 15 amino acids. Germline CDR1 LNHDA, CDR2 SQIVND (reference sequence). Trimming took 3 bases from V and 7 from J, leaving 16 bases between them. CDR3 amino acids: CASSILGGGGQPQHF. CDR3 DNA (partial): TGTGCCAGTAGTATTCTGGGAGGGGGAGGACAGCCC.

Turning to this clone: The read terminates 3 residues before the CDR3 end, so the remaining end is supplied by the germline J gene. This chain uses TRBV11-2 with TRBJ2-5, with 10 bases lining up with TRBD2. Losses at the gene ends were 5 bases for V and 2 bases for J; bases not matched to a gene: 5. CDR1 and CDR2 from the germline V gene are SGHAT and FQNNGV. This CDR3 is built from 15 residues. This CDR3 is CASSQTSGLQETQYF. CDR3 bases read: TGTGCCAGCAGCCAGACTAGCGGGTTACAAGAGACC.

About this clone: The read terminates 3 residues before the CDR3 end, so the remaining end is supplied by the germline J gene. The chain uses TRBV20-1 and TRBJ1-1; 10 bases match TRBD1. CDR1 and CDR2 (germline): DFQATT, SNEGSKA (reference sequence). The CDR3 spans 14 residues. After removal of 4 bases from V and 5 bases from J, the junction contained 7 bases not matched to a gene. This CDR3 is CSAKTGGERTEAFF. The CDR3 DNA, read in part, is TGCAGTGCTAAGACAGGGGGCGAACGGACTGAA.

About this clone itself: The DNA ends 3 residues before the CDR3 does, and the rest of the CDR3 is filled in from the germline J gene. The rearrangement uses TRBV5-1 and TRBJ1-2; 7 positions match TRBD1. The CDR3 contains 13 residues. The germline V gene has CDR1 SGHRS and CDR2 YFSETQ. The sequenced part of the CDR3 DNA is TGCGCCAGCAGCATAGAGACAGGGCGCGGC. Its protein product is CASSIETGRG. The entire CDR3 reads CASSIETGRGYTF.